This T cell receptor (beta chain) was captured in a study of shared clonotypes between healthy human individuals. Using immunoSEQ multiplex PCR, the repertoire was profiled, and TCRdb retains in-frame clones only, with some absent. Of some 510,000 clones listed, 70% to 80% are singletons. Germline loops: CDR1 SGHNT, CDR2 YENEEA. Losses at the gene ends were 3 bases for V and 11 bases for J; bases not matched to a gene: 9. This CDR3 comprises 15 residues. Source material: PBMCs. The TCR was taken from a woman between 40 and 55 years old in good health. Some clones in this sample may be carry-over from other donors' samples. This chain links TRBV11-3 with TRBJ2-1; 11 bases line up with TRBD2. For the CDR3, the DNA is TGTGCCAGCAGCTTCCCGACTAGCGGGACACTAAAGCAGTTCTTC. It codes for CASSFPTSGTLKQFF.